Listed below are T cell receptor beta chains from one sample, sequenced in a study of T cell responses to AZD1222 COVID-19 vaccine. TCRdb's copy holds only in-frame clones and misses some; the assay was immunoSEQ multiplex PCR. The table includes some 200,000 clones, 93% detected once. Here the sequenced sample was peripheral blood, taken 28 days after the second AZD1222 dose. Source of these receptors: an adult who received the AZD1222 COVID-19 vaccine. Both conserved end residues are part of each CDR3. A D gene is named only where the DNA matches it firmly. Where a row states a size, it is once, few, many or the class of an expanded clone; other rows omit it.

TRBJ2-2 TRBV19 NA NA CASSQELGGELFF TGTGCCAGTAGTCAGGAGTTGGGAGGGGAGCTGTTTTTT
TRBJ2-3 TRBV4-3 NA NA CASSQVYRGTDTQYF TGCGCCAGCAGCCAAGTTTACAGGGGCACAGATACGCAGTATTTT
TRBJ1-1 TRBV5-1 NA NA CASRDGPYTEAFF TGCGCCAGCAGGGACGGTCCATACACTGAAGCTTTCTTT
TRBJ1-4 TRBV11-2 NA NA CASSLLARTALFF TGTGCCAGCAGCTTACTTGCGAGGACCGCACTGTTTTTT
TRBJ2-7 TRBV5-1 NA few CASSLVRGAYEQYF TGCGCCAGCAGCTTGGTCAGGGGGGCCTACGAGCAGTACTTC
TRBJ2-2 TRBV7-7 NA NA CATSLLNTGELFF TGTGCCACCTCTTTATTGAACACCGGGGAGCTGTTTTTT
TRBJ2-7 TRBV5-1 TRBD2 NA CARSGGVRLGQGLYEQYF TGCGCCCGCAGCGGGGGGGTTCGGTTAGGACAGGGCCTCTACGAGCAGTACTTC
TRBJ1-2 TRBV11-3 TRBD1 NA CASSLRAGTGIYYGYTF TGTGCCAGCAGCTTACGGGCTGGGACAGGGATCTACTATGGCTACACCTTC
TRBJ1-5 TRBV4-2 NA NA CASSQVGASGNQPQHF TGTGCCAGCAGCCAAGTGGGCGCCAGCGGCAATCAGCCCCAGCATTTT
TRBJ1-1 TRBV10-2 NA NA CASTRQRGTEAFF TGCGCCAGCACCAGACAGAGGGGCACTGAAGCTTTCTTT
TRBJ2-1 TRBV6-5 TRBD2 NA CASIPGGGSYNEQFF TGTGCCAGCATACCGGGGGGAGGCTCCTACAATGAGCAGTTCTTC
TRBJ1-2 TRBV4-1 NA NA CASSQEKGPYGYTF TGCGCCAGCAGCCAAGAAAAGGGCCCCTATGGCTACACCTTC
TRBJ1-5 TRBV29-1 NA NA CSVARASNQPQHF TGCAGCGTAGCCAGGGCGAGCAATCAGCCCCAGCATTTT
TRBJ1-3 TRBV11-2 NA NA CASSLGNSGNTIYF TGTGCCAGCAGCTTAGGCAACTCTGGAAACACCATATATTTT
TRBJ1-1 TRBV5-1 NA NA CASSPRASAANTEAFF TGCGCCAGCAGCCCCAGGGCGTCGGCGGCCAACACTGAAGCTTTCTTT
TRBJ2-1 TRBV7-9 NA NA CASSLDYGEYEQFF TGTGCCAGCAGCTTAGACTATGGGGAGTATGAGCAGTTCTTC
TRBJ2-3 TRBV28 NA NA CASSLLGGGQDTQYF TGTGCCAGCAGTTTATTGGGGGGGGGCCAGGATACGCAGTATTTT
TRBJ2-2 TRBV11-2 NA NA CASSFPDVGELFF TGTGCCAGCAGCTTCCCCGATGTCGGGGAGCTGTTTTTT
TRBJ2-5 TRBV14 NA few CASSQEYKETQYF TGTGCCAGCAGCCAAGAGTATAAAGAGACCCAGTACTTC
TRBJ1-6 TRBV7-2 TRBD1 NA CASSLALKGQGNNSPLHF TGTGCCAGCAGCTTAGCTCTAAAAGGACAGGGGAATAATTCACCCCTCCACTTT
TRBJ1-4 TRBV18 NA NA CASSRQEGINEKLFF TGTGCCAGCTCCCGACAGGAGGGGATAAATGAAAAACTGTTTTTT
TRBJ2-1 TRBV12-3/TRBV12-4 NA NA CASSFLTNEQFF TGTGCCAGCAGTTTCTTGACCAATGAGCAGTTCTTC
TRBJ1-6 TRBV7-8 TRBD1 NA CASSLGQLSYNSPLHF TGTGCCAGCAGCTTGGGACAGCTCTCCTATAATTCACCCCTCCACTTT
TRBJ1-2 TRBV5-6 TRBD1 NA CASSLETGNYGYTF TGTGCCAGCAGCTTGGAGACAGGGAACTATGGCTACACCTTC
TRBJ2-7 TRBV3-1/TRBV3-2 NA few CASSQDRGAYEQYF TGTGCCAGCAGCCAAGATCGGGGTGCTTACGAGCAGTACTTC
TRBJ1-4 TRBV5-6 TRBD1 NA CASNPGGTNEKLFF TGTGCCAGCAATCCAGGGGGCACTAATGAAAAACTGTTTTTT
TRBJ1-1 TRBV7-3 TRBD1 NA CASSMGGTGPFATEAFF TGTGCCAGCAGTATGGGGGGGACAGGACCTTTTGCCACTGAAGCTTTCTTT
TRBJ1-5 TRBV7-9 TRBD1 once CASSLGLRQGVGQPQHF TGTGCCAGCAGCTTAGGATTACGACAGGGCGTAGGTCAGCCCCAGCATTTT
TRBJ2-7 TRBV9 TRBD2 NA CASSPYGTSGTNEQYF TGTGCCAGCAGCCCGTACGGGACTAGCGGTACCAACGAGCAGTACTTC
TRBJ1-1 TRBV7-9 TRBD1 NA CASTPGQRMNTEAFF TGTGCCAGCACCCCGGGACAGCGCATGAACACTGAAGCTTTCTTT
TRBJ2-3 TRBV4-1 TRBD2 NA CASSQPGLADTQYF TGCGCCAGCAGCCAGCCCGGACTAGCCGATACGCAGTATTTT
TRBJ2-6 TRBV13 NA NA CASSLGRTGANVLTF TGTGCCAGCAGCTTAGGCAGGACTGGGGCCAACGTCCTGACTTTC
TRBJ2-7 TRBV19 TRBD1 NA CASSIEGQGSSEQYF TGTGCCAGTAGTATAGAGGGACAGGGATCATCCGAGCAGTACTTC
TRBJ2-1 TRBV5-4 NA NA CASSPSLGGAYEQFF TGTGCCAGCAGCCCAAGTCTGGGGGGGGCCTATGAGCAGTTCTTC
TRBJ2-4 TRBV11-2 NA once CASSPWGGGRAKNIQYF TGTGCCAGCAGCCCTTGGGGTGGGGGGCGAGCCAAAAACATTCAGTACTTC
TRBJ1-3 TRBV2 NA NA CASRKTFSGNTIYF TGTGCCAGCAGGAAGACCTTCTCTGGAAACACCATATATTTT
TRBJ1-5 TRBV6-5 NA NA CASSYSFTMGNQPQHF TGTGCCAGCAGTTACTCTTTTACGATGGGGAATCAGCCCCAGCATTTT
TRBJ1-2 TRBV2 NA NA CASSETDNYGYTF TGTGCCAGCAGTGAAACGGATAACTATGGCTACACCTTC
TRBJ1-6 TRBV27 TRBD1 NA CASRFIQGRMESPLHF TGTGCCAGCCGCTTCATACAGGGGCGCATGGAGTCACCCCTCCACTTT
TRBJ2-7 TRBV9 NA NA CASSSTPHDHEQYF TGTGCCAGCAGCTCCACCCCTCATGACCACGAGCAGTACTTC
TRBJ1-6 TRBV6-2/TRBV6-3 NA NA CASSQDSHRNNSPLHF TGTGCCAGCAGTCAGGACAGCCACAGGAATAATTCACCCCTCCACTTT
TRBJ2-7 TRBV4-1 NA NA CASSQASFYEQYF TGCGCCAGCAGCCAAGCATCGTTCTACGAGCAGTACTTC
TRBJ1-4 TRBV7-9 NA NA CASSSPKQGLNEKLFF TGTGCCAGCAGCTCCCCCAAACAGGGCCTTAATGAAAAACTGTTTTTT
TRBJ2-7 TRBV5-4 NA NA CASSLGPTRVLTYEQYF TGTGCCAGCAGCTTGGGCCCTACCAGGGTACTCACCTACGAGCAGTACTTC
TRBJ1-3 TRBV3-1/TRBV3-2 TRBD1 NA CASSHDQGARGNTIYF TGTGCCAGCAGCCATGACCAGGGGGCGCGTGGAAACACCATATATTTT
TRBJ1-2 TRBV7-9 NA once CASSSRGNYGYTF TGTGCCAGCAGCTCCAGGGGAAACTATGGCTACACCTTC
TRBJ2-3 TRBV7-2 NA NA CASRAEQQPTITQYF TGTGCCAGCCGGGCCGAACAGCAGCCGACGATTACGCAGTATTTT
TRBJ1-2 TRBV29-1 NA NA CSVEPYRTGLVRYGYTF TGCAGCGTCGAACCCTACCGTACAGGGCTCGTTAGGTATGGCTACACCTTC
TRBJ2-7 TRBV3-1/TRBV3-2 NA NA CASSRASARGYEQYF TGTGCCAGCAGCCGAGCATCCGCTAGAGGCTACGAGCAGTACTTC
TRBJ2-7 TRBV7-2 NA NA CASSLALGAEQYF TGTGCCAGCAGCTTAGCGCTAGGGGCCGAGCAGTACTTC
TRBJ1-1 TRBV6-5 NA NA CASSPTGTEAFF TGTGCCAGCAGTCCCACAGGGACTGAAGCTTTCTTT
TRBJ1-2 TRBV7-2 NA NA CASSGDLSSHGYTF TGTGCCAGCAGCGGGGACCTCAGCTCTCATGGCTACACCTTC
TRBJ1-2 TRBV2 NA NA CASSFRQLGNYGYTF TGTGCCAGCAGTTTTCGACAGCTCGGTAACTATGGCTACACCTTC
TRBJ1-5 TRBV15 NA NA CATSNGPQPQHF TGTGCCACCAGCAACGGCCCTCAGCCCCAGCATTTT
TRBJ1-1 TRBV9 NA NA CASRREANTEAFF TGTGCCAGTCGCCGTGAAGCGAACACTGAAGCTTTCTTT